Sequencing of this T cell receptor (beta chain) was carried out in a study of identifying expanded T cells in peripheral blood. Study-level findings and limits: Differentially abundant clones: around 1.2 between replicates, about 15 at approximately 13 days, less than 20 at four.

For this clone: Antigen: not known.

This CDR3 has 17 residues. CDR1 and CDR2 (germline): LNHDA, SQIVND (reference sequence). Trimming pared 4 bases from V and 0 bases from J, leaving 19 bases between. Collection occurred without any documented infections or immune events in donors. Data came from immunoSEQ multiplex PCR; TCRdb stores just in-frame clones and leaves some out. In the table there are 100,000 to 110,000 clones, roughly 88% of which are singletons. The chain links TRBV19 to TRBJ2-7; a possible D gene is TRBD1 (6 bases). The TCR comes from a person between 18 and 75 years old in good health. The sample taken for sequencing was blood. The CDR3 nucleotides read TGTGCCAGTAGTAAAAACGGTCCGGGACAAACCTCCTACGAGCAGTACTTC. It codes for CASSKNGPGQTSYEQYF. Using reference TRBV19 and TRBJ2-7 for the parts outside the CDR3, the full variable domain is DGGITQSPKYLFRKEGQNVTLSCEQNLNHDAMYWYRQDPGQGLRLIYYSQIVNDFQKGDIAEGYSVSREKKESFPLTVTSAQKNPTAFYLCASSKNGPGQTSYEQYFGPGTRLTVT.